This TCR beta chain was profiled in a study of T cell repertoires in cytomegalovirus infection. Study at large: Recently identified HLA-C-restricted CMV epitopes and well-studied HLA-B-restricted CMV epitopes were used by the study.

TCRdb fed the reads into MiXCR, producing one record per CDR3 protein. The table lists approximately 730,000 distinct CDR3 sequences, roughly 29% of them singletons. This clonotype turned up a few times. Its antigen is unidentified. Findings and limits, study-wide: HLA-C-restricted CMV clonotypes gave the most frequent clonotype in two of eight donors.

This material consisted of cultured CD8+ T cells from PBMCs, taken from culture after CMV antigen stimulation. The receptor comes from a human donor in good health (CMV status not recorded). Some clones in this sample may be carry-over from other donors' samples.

The DNA of the CDR3 is TGTGCCAGCAGCCCCAGGGGGCATGGCGCCGGGGAGCTGTTTTTT. This codes for CASSPRGHGAGELFF. The chain uses TRBV7-8 and TRBJ2-2, with TRBD1 identical over 8 bases. The V segment lost 5 bases and the J segment 6 bases; nucleotides outside the gene matches: 8. Per the germline V gene, CDR1 is SGHVS and CDR2 is FQNEAQ. The CDR3 is 15 residues long.